This T cell receptor beta chain was recorded in a study of response to subunit inactivated influenza vaccine. Points from the study as a whole: The study's authors posited that every seasonal influenza vaccination enlists few new T cells.

Germline V lookup: CDR1 KGHDR, CDR2 SFDVKD. The CDR3 contains 14 residues. V gave up 4 bases and J gave up 4 bases; unmatched junction bases: 6. TCRdb passed the RT-PCR reads through MiXCR, listing each CDR3 protein once. The table includes roughly 790,000 distinct CDR3 sequences, approximately 21% detected once. As concerns this clonotype: Its matching antigen is unknown.

The sequences come from PBMCs from blood, collected 5 days after vaccination. The chain joins TRBV24-1 to TRBJ2-7, with 7 bases identical to TRBD1. The receptor was derived from a man aged 50 to 60 who received an inactivated influenza vaccine. CDR3 sequence reads: CATSDPADRYEQYF. The CDR3 DNA is TGTGCCACCAGTGACCCTGCGGACAGGTACGAGCAGTACTTC.